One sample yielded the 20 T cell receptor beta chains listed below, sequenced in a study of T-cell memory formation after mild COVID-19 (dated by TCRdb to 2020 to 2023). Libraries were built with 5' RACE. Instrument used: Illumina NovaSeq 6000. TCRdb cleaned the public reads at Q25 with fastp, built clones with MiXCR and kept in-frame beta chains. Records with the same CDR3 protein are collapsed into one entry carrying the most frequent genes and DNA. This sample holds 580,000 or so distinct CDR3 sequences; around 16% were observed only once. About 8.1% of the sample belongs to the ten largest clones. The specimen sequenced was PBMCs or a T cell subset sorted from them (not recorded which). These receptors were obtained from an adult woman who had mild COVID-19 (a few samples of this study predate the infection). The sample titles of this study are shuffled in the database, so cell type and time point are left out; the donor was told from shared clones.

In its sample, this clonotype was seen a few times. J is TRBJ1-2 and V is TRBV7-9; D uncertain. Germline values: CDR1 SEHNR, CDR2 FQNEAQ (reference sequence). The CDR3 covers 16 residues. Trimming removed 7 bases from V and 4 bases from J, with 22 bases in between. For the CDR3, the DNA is TGTGCCAGCACCCCCGGCTACTCGGGTGACCCCTATGGCTACACCTTC. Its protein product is CASTPGYSGDPYGYTF.

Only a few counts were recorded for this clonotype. CDR3 in DNA: TGTGCCAGTAGTGCTCCGGGACAGGGTTCCCACAATGAGCAGTTCTTC. Protein product: CASSAPGQGSHNEQFF. The chain links TRBV19 to TRBJ2-1; 9 nucleotides agree with TRBD1. Unmatched junction bases numbered 10, after V lost 5 bases and J lost 5 bases. Germline assignment: CDR1 LNHDA and CDR2 SQIVND (reference sequence). There are 16 residues in the CDR3.

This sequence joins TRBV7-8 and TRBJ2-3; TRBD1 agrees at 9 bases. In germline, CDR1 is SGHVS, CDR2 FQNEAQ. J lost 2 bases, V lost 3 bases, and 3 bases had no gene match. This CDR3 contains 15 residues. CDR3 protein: CASSLYRGLTDTQYF. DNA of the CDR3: TGTGCCAGCAGCTTGTACAGGGGGCTCACAGATACGCAGTATTTT.

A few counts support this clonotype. Here the CDR3 DNA reads TGCAGTGCTAGAGACCCAGGGACGGGCTCCTATAATTCACCCCTCCACTTT. It encodes CSARDPGTGSYNSPLHF. V and J are TRBV20-1 and TRBJ1-6, with D perhaps matching TRBD1 (5 bases). The germline V gene has CDR1 DFQATT and CDR2 SNEGSKA (reference sequence). V lost 0 bases and J 0 bases, leaving 12 bases between the germline ends. This CDR3 has 17 amino acids.

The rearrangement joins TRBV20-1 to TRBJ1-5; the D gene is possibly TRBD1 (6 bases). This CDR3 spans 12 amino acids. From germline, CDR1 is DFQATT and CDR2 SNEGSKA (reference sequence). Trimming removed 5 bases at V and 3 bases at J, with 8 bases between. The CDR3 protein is CSAYRDNQPQHF. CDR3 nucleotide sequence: TGCAGTGCTTACAGGGACAATCAGCCCCAGCATTTT.

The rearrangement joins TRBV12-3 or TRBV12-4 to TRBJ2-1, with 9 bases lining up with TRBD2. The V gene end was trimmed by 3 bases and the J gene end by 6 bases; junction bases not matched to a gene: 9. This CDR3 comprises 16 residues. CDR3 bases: TGTGCCAGCAGTTTTGTCCTAGCGGGGATGACCAATGAGCAGTTCTTC. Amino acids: CASSFVLAGMTNEQFF.

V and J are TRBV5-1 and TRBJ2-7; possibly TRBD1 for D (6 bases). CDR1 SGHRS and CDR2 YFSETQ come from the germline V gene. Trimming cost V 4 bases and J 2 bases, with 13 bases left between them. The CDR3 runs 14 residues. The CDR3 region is CASSVKTGAYEQYF. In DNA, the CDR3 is TGCGCCAGCAGCGTGAAGACAGGCGCCTACGAGCAGTACTTC. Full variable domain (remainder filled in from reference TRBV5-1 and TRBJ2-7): KAGVTQTPRYLIKTRGQQVTLSCSPISGHRSVSWYQQTPGQGLQFLFEYFSETQRNKGNFPGRFSGRQFSNSRSEMNVSTLELGDSALYLCASSVKTGAYEQYFGPGTRLTVT.

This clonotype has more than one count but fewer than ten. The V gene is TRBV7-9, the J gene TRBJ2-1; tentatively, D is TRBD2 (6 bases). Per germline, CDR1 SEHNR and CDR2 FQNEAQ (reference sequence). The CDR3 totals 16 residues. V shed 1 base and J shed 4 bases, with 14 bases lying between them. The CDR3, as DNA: TGTGCCAGCAGCTTAGATTGGCGGGGACGTTACAATGAGCAGTTCTTC. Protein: CASSLDWRGRYNEQFF.

CDR3 bases: TGTGCCAGCAGCTTGGGTCCCTCGGGTAGGGGGCAAAGTGAAAAACTGTTTTTT. Amino acids: CASSLGPSGRGQSEKLFF. The chain combines TRBV7-9 with TRBJ1-4, with 7 nucleotides matching TRBD1. J was trimmed by 7 bases and V by 3 bases; bases with no gene match: 17. The CDR3 totals 18 residues. Germline CDR1 and CDR2: SEHNR and FQNEAQ (reference sequence). Drawing the rest from reference TRBV7-9 and TRBJ1-4, the complete variable domain is DTGVSQNPRHKITKRGQNVTFRCDPISEHNRLYWYRQTLGQGPEFLTYFQNEAQLEKSRLLSDRFSAERPKGSFSTLEIQRTEQGDSAMYLCASSLGPSGRGQSEKLFFGSGTQLSVL.

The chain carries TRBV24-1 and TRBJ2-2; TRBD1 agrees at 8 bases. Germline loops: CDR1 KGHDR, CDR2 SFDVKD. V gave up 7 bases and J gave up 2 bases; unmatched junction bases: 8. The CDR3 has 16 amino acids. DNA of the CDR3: TGTGCCACCAGGTCTCAGGGGGCGCGTAACACCGGGGAGCTGTTTTTT. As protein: CATRSQGARNTGELFF.

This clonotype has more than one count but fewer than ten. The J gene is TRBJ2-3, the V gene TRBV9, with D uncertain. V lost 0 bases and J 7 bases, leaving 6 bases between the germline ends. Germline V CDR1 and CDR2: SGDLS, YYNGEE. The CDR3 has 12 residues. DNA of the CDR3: TGTGCCAGCAGCGTAGAGGCGAATACGCAGTATTTT. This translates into CASSVEANTQYF.

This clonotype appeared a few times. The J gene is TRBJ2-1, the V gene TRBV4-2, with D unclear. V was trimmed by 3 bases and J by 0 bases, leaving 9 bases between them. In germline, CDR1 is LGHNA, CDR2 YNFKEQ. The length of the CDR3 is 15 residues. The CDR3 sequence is CASSHELNSYNEQFF. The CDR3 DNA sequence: TGTGCCAGCAGCCACGAGCTCAACTCCTACAATGAGCAGTTCTTC.

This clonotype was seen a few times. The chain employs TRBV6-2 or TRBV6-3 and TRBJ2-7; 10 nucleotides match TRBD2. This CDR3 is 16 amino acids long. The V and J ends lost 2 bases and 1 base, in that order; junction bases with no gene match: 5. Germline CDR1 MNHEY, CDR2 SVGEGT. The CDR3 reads CASSYQSSGGSYEQYF. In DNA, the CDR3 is TGTGCCAGCAGTTACCAGTCTAGCGGGGGTTCCTACGAGCAGTACTTC.

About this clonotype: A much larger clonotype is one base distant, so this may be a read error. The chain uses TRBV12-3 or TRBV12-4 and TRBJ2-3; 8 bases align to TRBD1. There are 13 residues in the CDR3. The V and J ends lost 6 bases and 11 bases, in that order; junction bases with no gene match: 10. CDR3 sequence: CASRSLGQGEQYF. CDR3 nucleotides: TGTGCCAGCAGGTCCTTAGGACAGGGCGAGCAGTATTTT.

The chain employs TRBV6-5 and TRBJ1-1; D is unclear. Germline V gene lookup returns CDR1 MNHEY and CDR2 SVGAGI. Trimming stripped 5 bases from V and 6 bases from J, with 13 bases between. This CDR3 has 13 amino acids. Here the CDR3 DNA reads TGTGCCAGCAGTCCGGGCGGCGGGGCTGAAGCTTTCTTT. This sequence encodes CASSPGGGAEAFF.

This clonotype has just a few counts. The CDR3 sequence: CSAMGASGRANEQFF. DNA for the CDR3: TGCAGCGCAATGGGGGCTAGCGGGAGGGCCAATGAGCAGTTCTTC. The rearrangement links TRBV29-1 to TRBJ2-1; 12 bases line up with TRBD2. The CDR3 has 15 amino acids. With 7 bases clipped from V and 6 bases from J, the junction kept 10 bases outside the gene matches. The germline V gene encodes CDR1 SQVTM and CDR2 ANQGSEA.

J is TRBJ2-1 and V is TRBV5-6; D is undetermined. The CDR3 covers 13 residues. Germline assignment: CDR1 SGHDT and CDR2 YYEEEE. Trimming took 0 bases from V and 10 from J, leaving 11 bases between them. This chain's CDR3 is CASSLEGPREQFF. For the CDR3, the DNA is TGTGCCAGCAGCTTGGAAGGCCCCCGGGAGCAGTTCTTC.

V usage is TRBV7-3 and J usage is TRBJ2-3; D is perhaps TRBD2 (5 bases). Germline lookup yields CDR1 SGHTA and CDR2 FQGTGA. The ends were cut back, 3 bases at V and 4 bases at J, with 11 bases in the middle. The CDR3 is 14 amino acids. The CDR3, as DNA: TGTGCCAGCAGCTTGAGGGCCCCCCCAGATACGCAGTATTTT. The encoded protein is CASSLRAPPDTQYF.

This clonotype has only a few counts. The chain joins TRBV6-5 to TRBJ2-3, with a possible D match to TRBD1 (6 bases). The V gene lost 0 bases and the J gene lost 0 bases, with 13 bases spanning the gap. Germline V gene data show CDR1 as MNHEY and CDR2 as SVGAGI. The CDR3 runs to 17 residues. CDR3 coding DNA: TGTGCCAGCAGTTACTCCCCGGCAGGGGCTAGCACAGATACGCAGTATTTT. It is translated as CASSYSPAGASTDTQYF.

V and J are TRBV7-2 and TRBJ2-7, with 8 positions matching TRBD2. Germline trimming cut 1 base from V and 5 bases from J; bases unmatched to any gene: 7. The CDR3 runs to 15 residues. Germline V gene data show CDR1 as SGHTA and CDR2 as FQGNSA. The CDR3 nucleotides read TGTGCCAGCAGCTTAGATGGCGGGAGGAGAAACGAGCAGTACTTC. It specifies CASSLDGGRRNEQYF.